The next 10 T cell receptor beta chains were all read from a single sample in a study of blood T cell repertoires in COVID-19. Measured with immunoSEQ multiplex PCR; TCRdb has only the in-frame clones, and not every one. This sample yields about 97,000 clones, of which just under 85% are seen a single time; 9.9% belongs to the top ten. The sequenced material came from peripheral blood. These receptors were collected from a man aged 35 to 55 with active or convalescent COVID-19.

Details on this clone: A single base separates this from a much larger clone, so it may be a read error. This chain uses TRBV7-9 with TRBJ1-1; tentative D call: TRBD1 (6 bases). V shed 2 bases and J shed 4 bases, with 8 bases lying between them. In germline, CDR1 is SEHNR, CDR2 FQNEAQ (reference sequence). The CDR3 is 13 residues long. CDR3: CASSLQGPTEAFF. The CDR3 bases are TGTGCCAGCAGCTTACAGGGGCCCACTGAAGCTTTCTTT.

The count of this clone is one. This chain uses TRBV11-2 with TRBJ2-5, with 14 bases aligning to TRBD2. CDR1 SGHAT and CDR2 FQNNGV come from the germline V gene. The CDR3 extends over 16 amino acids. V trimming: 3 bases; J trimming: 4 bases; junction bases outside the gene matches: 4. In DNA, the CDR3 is TGTGCCAGCAGCTTCGCCGGGACTAGCGGGGGAGAGACCCAGTACTTC. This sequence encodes CASSFAGTSGGETQYF.

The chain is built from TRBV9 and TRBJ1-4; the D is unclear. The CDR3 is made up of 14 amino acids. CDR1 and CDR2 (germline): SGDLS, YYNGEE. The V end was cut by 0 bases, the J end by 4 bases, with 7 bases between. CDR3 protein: CASSVGSLNEKLFF. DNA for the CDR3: TGTGCCAGCAGCGTAGGTTCTCTTAATGAAAAACTGTTTTTT.

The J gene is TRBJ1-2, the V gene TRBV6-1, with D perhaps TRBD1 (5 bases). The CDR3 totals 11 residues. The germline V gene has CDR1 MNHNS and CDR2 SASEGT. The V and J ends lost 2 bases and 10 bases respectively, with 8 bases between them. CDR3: CASSELGDYTF. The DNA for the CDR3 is TGTGCCAGCAGTGAACTAGGGGACTACACCTTC.

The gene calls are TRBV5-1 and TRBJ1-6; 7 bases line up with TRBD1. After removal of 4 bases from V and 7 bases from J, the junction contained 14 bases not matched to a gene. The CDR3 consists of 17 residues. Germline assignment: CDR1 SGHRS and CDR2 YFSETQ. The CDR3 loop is CASSPISQGTTNSPLHF. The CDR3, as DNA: TGCGCCAGCAGCCCTATATCACAGGGGACCACAAATTCACCCCTCCACTTT.

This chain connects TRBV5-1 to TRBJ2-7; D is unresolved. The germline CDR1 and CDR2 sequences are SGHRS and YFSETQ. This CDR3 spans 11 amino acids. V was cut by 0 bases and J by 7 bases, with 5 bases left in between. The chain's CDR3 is CASSLDEEQYF. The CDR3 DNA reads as TGCGCCAGCAGCTTGGATGAGGAGCAGTACTTC.

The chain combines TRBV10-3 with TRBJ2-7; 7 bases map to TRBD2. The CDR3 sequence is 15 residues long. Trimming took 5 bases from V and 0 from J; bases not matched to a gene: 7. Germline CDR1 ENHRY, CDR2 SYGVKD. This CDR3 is CAISPVSGGSYEQYF. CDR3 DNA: TGTGCCATCAGTCCCGTTTCGGGGGGCTCCTACGAGCAGTACTTC.

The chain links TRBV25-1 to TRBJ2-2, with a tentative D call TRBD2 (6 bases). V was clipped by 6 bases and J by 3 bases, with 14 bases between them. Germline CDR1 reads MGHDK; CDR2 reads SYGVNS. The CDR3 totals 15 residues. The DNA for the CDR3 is TGTGCCAGCAGGGAACCGGGACTCTACACCGGGGAGCTGTTTTTT. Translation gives CASREPGLYTGELFF.

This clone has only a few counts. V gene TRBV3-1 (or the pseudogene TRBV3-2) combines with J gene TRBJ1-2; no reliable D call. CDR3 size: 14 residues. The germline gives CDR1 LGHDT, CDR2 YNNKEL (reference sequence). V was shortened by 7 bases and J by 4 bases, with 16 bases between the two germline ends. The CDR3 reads CASMGRGGTYGYTF. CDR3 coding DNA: TGTGCCAGCATGGGCAGAGGAGGAACCTATGGCTACACCTTC.

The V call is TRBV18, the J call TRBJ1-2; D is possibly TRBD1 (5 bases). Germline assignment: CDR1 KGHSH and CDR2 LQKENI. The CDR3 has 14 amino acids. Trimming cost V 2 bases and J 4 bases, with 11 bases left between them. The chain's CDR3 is CASSPGKGLYGYTF. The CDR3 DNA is TGTGCCAGCTCACCAGGGAAGGGGCTCTATGGCTACACCTTC.